The 22 T cell receptor beta chains below all came from one sample that was sequenced in a study of blood T cell repertoires in COVID-19. The method was immunoSEQ multiplex PCR; TCRdb's version includes in-frame clones alone and lacks a portion of them. Of about 320,000 clones listed, around 90% were seen once; the top ten hold roughly 6.7%. The sample consisted of peripheral blood. Source of these receptors: a man aged 18 to 30 who had recovered from COVID-19.

The chain combines TRBV10-3 with TRBJ1-1; TRBD1 matches 7 bases. In germline, CDR1 is ENHRY, CDR2 SYGVKD. V shed 10 bases, J shed 1 base, and the junction held 3 bases outside the gene matches. The CDR3 totals 12 residues. The CDR3 DNA reads as TGTGCCAGCCGGACAGGGAACACTGAAGCTTTCTTT. This sequence encodes CASRTGNTEAFF.

The sample holds a few counts of this clone. J is TRBJ2-7 and V is TRBV6-2 or TRBV6-3, with 8 bases that match TRBD1. This CDR3 comprises 15 residues. The J segment lost 2 bases and the V segment lost 2 bases, leaving 5 bases of the junction unmatched. The germline V gene has CDR1 MNHEY and CDR2 SVGEGT. CDR3 in amino acids: CASSYPGTGAYEQYF. CDR3 coding DNA: TGTGCCAGCAGTTACCCCGGGACAGGAGCCTACGAGCAGTACTTC.

The rearrangement links TRBV6-6 to TRBJ2-7; possible D gene TRBD1, 5 bases. CDR1 is MNHNY and CDR2 is SVGAGI in the germline V gene (reference sequence). The CDR3 is 12 residues long. V dropped 2 bases and J dropped 6 bases, with 8 bases sitting between them. The CDR3 DNA sequence: TGTGCCAGCAGTTACCGACAGTCCGAGCAGTACTTC. Its translation is CASSYRQSEQYF.

This clone was counted a single time. This chain links TRBV13 with TRBJ2-5; D not resolved. The CDR3 runs 17 residues. Germline lookup yields CDR1 PRHDT and CDR2 FYEKMQ (reference sequence). The ends were cut back, 0 bases at V and 4 bases at J, with 18 bases in the middle. CDR3 coding DNA: TGTGCCAGCAGCTTAGGTGCTTCGGCGGCCTTTGGAGAGACCCAGTACTTC. Its protein is CASSLGASAAFGETQYF.

This chain links TRBV11-2 with TRBJ1-5; TRBD1 agrees at 8 bases. CDR1 and CDR2 from the germline V gene are SGHAT and FQNNGV. The junction had 15 bases not matched to a gene; V was cut back by 4 bases and J by 7 bases. The CDR3 totals 17 residues. The CDR3 loop reads CASSSLGGTGAPQPQHF. As DNA, the CDR3 is TGTGCCAGCAGCTCATTAGGGGGGACAGGCGCCCCCCAGCCCCAGCATTTT. The full variable domain, completed using reference TRBV11-2 and TRBJ1-5, is EAGVAQSPRYKIIEKRQSVAFWCNPISGHATLYWYQQILGQGPKLLIQFQNNGVVDDSQLPKDRFSAERLKGVDSTLKIQPAKLEDSAVYLCASSSLGGTGAPQPQHFGDGTRLSIL.

The table lists this clone with a few counts. The chain couples TRBV6-5 to TRBJ1-4; 7 nucleotides match TRBD1. CDR1 MNHEY and CDR2 SVGAGI come from the germline V gene. V shed 3 bases, J shed 7 bases, and the junction held 8 bases outside the gene matches. The CDR3 contains 15 residues. In DNA, the CDR3 is TGTGCCAGCAGTTATACAGGGGCCCGTGGTGAAAAACTGTTTTTT. It yields the protein CASSYTGARGEKLFF.

This clone was counted once. The CDR3 DNA follows: TGTGCCAGTAGCTCCCGCGGGGCGAGCACAGATACGCAGTATTTT. Translating gives CASSSRGASTDTQYF. J is TRBJ2-3 and V is TRBV19; D possibly corresponds to TRBD2 (6 bases). CDR1 and CDR2 (germline): LNHDA, SQIVND (reference sequence). Trimming left V 6 bases short and J 0 bases short, with 13 bases between. CDR3 length: 15 amino acids.

This clone appeared a single time. The chain is built from TRBV7-6 and TRBJ1-5; 8 positions match TRBD1. Germline V CDR1 and CDR2: SGHVS, FNYEAQ. The CDR3 is made up of 16 amino acids. The V and J ends lost 1 base and 3 bases, in that order; junction bases with no gene match: 5. In DNA, the CDR3 is TGTGCCAGCAGCTTAGGGACAGGGCCAAACAATCAGCCCCAGCATTTT. This encodes CASSLGTGPNNQPQHF.

The V and J genes are TRBV15 and TRBJ1-5; a possible D gene is TRBD1 (5 bases). The CDR3 loop spans 18 amino acids. The ends were cut back, 0 bases at V and 2 bases at J, with 17 bases in the middle. The germline CDR1 and CDR2 sequences are LNHNV and YYDKDF (reference sequence). Here the CDR3 reads CATSRDLSGDPGNQPQHF. In DNA form, the CDR3 reads TGTGCCACCAGCAGAGATTTGTCGGGGGATCCGGGCAATCAGCCCCAGCATTTT.

The chain is built from TRBV9 and TRBJ1-1; 8 nucleotides line up with TRBD1. This CDR3 region has 14 residues. V lost 3 bases to trimming and J lost 10 bases; unmatched junction nucleotides: 11. Per germline, CDR1 SGDLS and CDR2 YYNGEE. The CDR3 spells CASSAGQGGYLAFF. The CDR3 nucleotides read TGTGCCAGCAGCGCCGGACAGGGTGGCTATTTAGCTTTCTTT. Using reference TRBV9 and TRBJ1-1 for the parts outside the CDR3, the full variable domain is DSGVTQTPKHLITATGQRVTLRCSPRSGDLSVYWYQQSLDQGLQFLIQYYNGEERAKGNILERFSAQQFPDLHSELNLSSLELGDSALYFCASSAGQGGYLAFFGQGTRLTVV.

The chain combines TRBV14 with TRBJ2-1; no definite D call. Trimming removed 2 bases at V and 4 bases at J, with 12 bases between. The CDR3 is 15 amino acids. The germline CDR1 and CDR2 sequences are SGHDN and FVKESK. The CDR3 is CASSQRRGLYNEQFF. The CDR3 coding sequence is TGTGCCAGCAGCCAACGTCGAGGCTTATACAATGAGCAGTTCTTC.

DNA for the CDR3: TGCAGCGTAGGGACTAGCGGGTACAATGAGCAGTTCTTC. Amino acid sequence: CSVGTSGYNEQFF. The chain combines TRBV29-1 with TRBJ2-1, with 12 bases matching TRBD2. Germline V CDR1 and CDR2: SQVTM, ANQGSEA. The CDR3 extends over 13 amino acids. V was pared by 6 bases and J by 4 bases, with 1 base of the junction left unmatched.

The J gene is TRBJ1-2, the V gene TRBV5-1; D may be TRBD1 (6 bases). V shed 0 bases and J shed 4 bases, with 13 bases lying between them. Looked up from germline, CDR1 is SGHRS and CDR2 is YFSETQ. The CDR3 has 15 residues. CDR3 nucleotide sequence: TGCGCCAGCAGCTTGGATAGACAGGAGATCTATGGCTACACCTTC. It specifies CASSLDRQEIYGYTF.

V is TRBV7-9 and J is TRBJ2-7, with D possibly TRBD2 on 5 matching bases. The CDR3 is 15 amino acids. V lost 0 bases and J 0 bases, leaving 9 bases between the germline ends. CDR1 is SEHNR, CDR2 FQNEAQ, per germline (reference sequence). DNA of the CDR3: TGTGCCAGCAGCTTAGCAGCGGAAAGCTCCTACGAGCAGTACTTC. Translated: CASSLAAESSYEQYF.

V and J are TRBV3-1 (or the pseudogene TRBV3-2) and TRBJ2-7; tentative D call: TRBD1 (5 bases). Germline CDR1 is LGHDT and CDR2 is YNNKEL (reference sequence). There are 17 residues in the CDR3. The germline V and J ends were trimmed by 0 bases and 1 base, with 16 bases remaining between them. This chain's CDR3 is CASSQDSGTGQSYEQYF. CDR3 nucleotides: TGTGCCAGCAGCCAAGATTCAGGTACAGGACAATCCTACGAGCAGTACTTC.

The CDR3 region has the DNA TGTGCCAGCAGAGGTGACAGGGGCGCTGGAAACACCATATATTTT. Amino acid sequence: CASRGDRGAGNTIYF. The chain is built from TRBV7-2 and TRBJ1-3; 8 bases agree with TRBD1. The V and J ends lost 6 bases and 2 bases, in that order; junction bases with no gene match: 6. CDR3 length: 15 amino acids. CDR1 and CDR2 from the germline V gene are SGHTA and FQGNSA.

This sequence joins TRBV7-3 and TRBJ2-1; 12 bases agree with TRBD2. The ends lost 0 bases at V and 8 bases at J; junction bases unmatched: 14. The germline gives CDR1 SGHTA, CDR2 FQGTGA. This CDR3 has 19 residues. As DNA, the CDR3 is TGTGCCAGCAGCTTAACGGGATACACTAGCGGGAGGAAAAGGGATGAGCAGTTCTTC. Its translation: CASSLTGYTSGRKRDEQFF.

The chain joins TRBV10-3 to TRBJ2-3; D gene uncertain. This CDR3 comprises 14 residues. Trimming took off 2 bases at V and 1 base at J, with 7 bases between the two ends. CDR1 and CDR2 from the germline V gene are ENHRY and SYGVKD. In DNA form, the CDR3 reads TGTGCCATCAGTGAGGGGCCCCGCACAGATACGCAGTATTTT. Its protein product is CAISEGPRTDTQYF.

The chain joins TRBV6-2 or TRBV6-3 to TRBJ1-1; D is undetermined. The CDR3 loop spans 13 amino acids. Looked up from germline, CDR1 is MNHEY and CDR2 is SVGEGT. V was cut by 4 bases and J by 3 bases, with 9 bases left in between. The CDR3 here is CASSFSEDTEAFF. CDR3 sequence (DNA): TGTGCCAGCAGTTTCTCCGAGGACACTGAAGCTTTCTTT.

The chain combines TRBV27 with TRBJ1-6, with 7 bases aligning to TRBD1. The length of the CDR3 is 15 residues. Germline assignment: CDR1 MNHEY and CDR2 SMNVEV (reference sequence). V lost 2 bases, J lost 7 bases, and 5 bases stayed unmatched. CDR3 sequence (DNA): TGTGCCAGCAGTTTACCTGGGGACAGAAATTCACCCCTCCACTTT. As protein: CASSLPGDRNSPLHF.

The V gene is TRBV2, the J gene TRBJ2-2; TRBD1 matches at 9 bases. CDR1 and CDR2 from the germline V gene are SNHLY and FYNNEI. The length of the CDR3 is 15 residues. J lost 5 bases, V lost 7 bases, and 8 bases had no gene match. CDR3 sequence reads: CASKTDRGGTGELFF. The CDR3 region has the DNA TGTGCCAGCAAAACGGACAGGGGTGGGACCGGGGAGCTGTTTTTT.

The V and J genes are TRBV15 and TRBJ2-2; D gene uncertain. V was cut by 1 base and J by 6 bases, with 9 bases left in between. The length of the CDR3 is 14 residues. In germline, CDR1 is LNHNV, CDR2 YYDKDF (reference sequence). CDR3 sequence: CATSRVAFAGELFF. CDR3 coding DNA: TGTGCCACCAGCAGAGTTGCGTTCGCCGGGGAGCTGTTTTTT.